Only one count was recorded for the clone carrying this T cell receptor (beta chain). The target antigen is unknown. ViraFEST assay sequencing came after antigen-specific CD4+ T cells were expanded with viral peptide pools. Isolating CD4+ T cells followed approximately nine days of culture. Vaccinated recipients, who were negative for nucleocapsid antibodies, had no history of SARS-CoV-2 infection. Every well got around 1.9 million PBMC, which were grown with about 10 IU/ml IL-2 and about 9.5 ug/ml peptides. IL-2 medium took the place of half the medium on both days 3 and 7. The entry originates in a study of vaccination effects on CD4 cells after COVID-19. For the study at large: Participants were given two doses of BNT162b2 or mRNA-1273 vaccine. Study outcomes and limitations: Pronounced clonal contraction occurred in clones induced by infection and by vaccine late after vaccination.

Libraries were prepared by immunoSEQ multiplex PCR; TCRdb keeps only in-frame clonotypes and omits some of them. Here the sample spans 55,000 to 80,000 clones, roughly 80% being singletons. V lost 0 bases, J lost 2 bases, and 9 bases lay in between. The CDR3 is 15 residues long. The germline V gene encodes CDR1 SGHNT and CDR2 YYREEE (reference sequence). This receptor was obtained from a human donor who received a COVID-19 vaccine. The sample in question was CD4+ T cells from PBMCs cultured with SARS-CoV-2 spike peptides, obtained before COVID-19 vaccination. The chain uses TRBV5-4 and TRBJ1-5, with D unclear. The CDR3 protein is CASSLGVGGNQPQHF. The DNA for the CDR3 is TGTGCCAGCAGCTTGGGGGTTGGTGGCAATCAGCCCCAGCATTTT. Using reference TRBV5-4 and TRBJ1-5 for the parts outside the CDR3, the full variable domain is ETGVTQSPTHLIKTRGQQVTLRCSSQSGHNTVSWYQQALGQGPQFIFQYYREEENGRGNFPPRFSGLQFPNYSSELNVNALELDDSALYLCASSLGVGGNQPQHFGDGTRLSIL.